This T cell receptor beta chain was sequenced during a study of cytomegalovirus exposure and HLA in healthy donors. Findings of the study overall: Information on immune exposure was restricted to one variable (CMV serostatus). An analysis was carried out later, and it reportedly showed fewer N-insertions in an Asian-associated ancestry cluster than the roughly 700-donor mean.

Details on this clone: No antigen is known for it.

PCR primers comprised 60 Vbeta and 13 Jbeta primers. Generated by immunoSEQ multiplex PCR, the TCRdb table keeps only in-frame clones and is missing some. The data contain some 120,000 clones, approximately 80% of them singletons. The CDR3 has 14 residues. Trimming took off 6 bases at V and 3 bases at J, with 13 bases between the two ends. Germline assignment: CDR1 MRHNA and CDR2 SNTAGT. The genes are TRBV6-4 and TRBJ2-3, with a weak D call TRBD1 (8 bases). Material for sequencing was PBMCs. The sequence was obtained from a woman under 30 in good health and CMV-seropositive. The CDR3 coding sequence is TGTGCCAGCAGCGACAGGGGAGGGACAGATACGCAGTATTTT. Protein product: CASSDRGGTDTQYF.